This TCR beta chain was documented in a study of cytomegalovirus exposure and HLA in healthy donors. Study context: Unique TCRs numbering some 77 million, obtained from HLA-typed donors, made up an early data release.

Primers included in the PCR were 60 Vbeta and 13 Jbeta primers. Sequencing was performed with immunoSEQ multiplex PCR; in TCRdb, only in-frame clones are kept and a portion is missing. The sample's table shows approximately 93,000 clones. On this clone itself: No antigen is known for it. Other DNA sequences in the same sample also yield this CDR3.

Trimming cost V 0 bases and J 4 bases; bases outside gene matches: 9. From germline, CDR1 is LGHNA and CDR2 YNFKEQ. This CDR3 contains 17 residues. Study results and caveats: About 87% or about 30% of the time was how often most TCR beta V segments were productive, according to an earlier analysis. CMV serostatus was the sole immune exposure data available. A later look showed TCR association rates differing by HLA locus, highest for DRB1 and lowest for HLA-C.

Sequenced input: PBMCs. This TCR was sampled from a woman aged 30 to 39 in good health and CMV-seronegative. The chain has TRBV4-2 and TRBJ1-1; TRBD1 aligns across 9 bases. The CDR3 spells CASSQEGTGWSGTEAFF. CDR3 coding DNA: TGTGCCAGCAGCCAAGAAGGGACAGGGTGGTCGGGCACTGAAGCTTTCTTT.